This TCR beta chain was sequenced in a study of shared clonotypes between healthy human individuals. Study conclusions and caveats: Rarefaction indicated that sorted-subset sequencing remained incomplete although depth was large.

V was clipped by 7 bases and J by 2 bases; unmatched bases: 12. This CDR3 spans 16 amino acids. Germline assignment: CDR1 SNHLY and CDR2 FYNNEI. CD45RO-negative, CCR7-positively selected cells formed the naive CD8 fraction, excluding terminally differentiated effector memory CD45RA+ cells. Generated by immunoSEQ multiplex PCR, the TCRdb table keeps only in-frame clones and is missing some. Here the sample spans approximately 840,000 clones, around 96% being singletons. With regard to this clone: The antigen is undetermined.

The material sequenced was naive CD8+ T cells sorted from blood. The chain combines TRBV2 with TRBJ2-7, with TRBD2 matching over 9 bases. The source is a man aged 25 to 45 in good health. The CDR3 region has the DNA TGTGCCAGCACGCCTAGCGGGATTACCTCTACCTACGAGCAGTACTTC. It codes for CASTPSGITSTYEQYF.